One T cell receptor beta chain is described in this entry. The target antigen is unknown. The data were taken from a study of graft-versus-host responses after intestinal transplantation. CDR1 and CDR2 (germline): SGHRS, YFSETQ. With 2 bases clipped from V and 3 bases from J, the junction kept 6 bases outside the gene matches. This CDR3 spans 19 amino acids. Sequencing used immunoSEQ multiplex PCR; TCRdb keeps in-frame clones, though not all of them. The sample contains tens of thousands of clones, over 80% of which appear only once. This chain connects TRBV5-1 to TRBJ2-6, with TRBD2 matching over 15 bases. Sequenced here: unstimulated CD8+ T cells sorted from spleen or lymph node cells, sampled before intestinal transplant. This receptor was obtained from a human donor who received an intestinal transplant. CDR3 loop: CASSFPGLAGGHGANVLTF. The CDR3 DNA reads as TGCGCCAGCAGCTTCCCGGGACTAGCGGGAGGCCATGGGGCCAACGTCCTGACTTTC.